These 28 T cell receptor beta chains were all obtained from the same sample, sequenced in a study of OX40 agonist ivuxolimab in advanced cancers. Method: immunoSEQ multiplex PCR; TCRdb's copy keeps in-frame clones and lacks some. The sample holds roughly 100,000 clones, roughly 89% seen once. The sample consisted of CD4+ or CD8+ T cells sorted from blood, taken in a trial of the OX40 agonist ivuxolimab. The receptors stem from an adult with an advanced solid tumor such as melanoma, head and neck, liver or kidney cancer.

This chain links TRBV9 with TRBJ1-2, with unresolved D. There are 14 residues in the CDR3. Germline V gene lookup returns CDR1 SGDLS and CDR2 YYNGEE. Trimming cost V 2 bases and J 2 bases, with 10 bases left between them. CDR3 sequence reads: CASSVEPGNYGYTF. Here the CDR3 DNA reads TGTGCCAGCAGCGTTGAACCCGGCAACTATGGCTACACCTTC.

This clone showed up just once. CDR3 sequence: CASSLAYNDRFLSDTQYF. In DNA form, the CDR3 reads TGTGCCAGCAGCTTAGCGTATAATGACAGGTTTTTATCAGATACGCAGTATTTT. The chain combines TRBV7-8 with TRBJ2-3, with D possibly matching TRBD1 (6 bases). Germline V lookup: CDR1 SGHVS, CDR2 FQNEAQ. Trimming took off 0 bases at V and 4 bases at J, with 20 bases between the two ends. The CDR3 is 18 residues long.

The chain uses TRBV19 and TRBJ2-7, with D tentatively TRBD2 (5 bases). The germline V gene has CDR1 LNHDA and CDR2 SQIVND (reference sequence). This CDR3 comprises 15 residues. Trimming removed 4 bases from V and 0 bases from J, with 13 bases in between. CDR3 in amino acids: CASSNPGRDSYEQYF. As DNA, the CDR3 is TGTGCCAGTAGTAACCCAGGACGGGACTCCTACGAGCAGTACTTC.

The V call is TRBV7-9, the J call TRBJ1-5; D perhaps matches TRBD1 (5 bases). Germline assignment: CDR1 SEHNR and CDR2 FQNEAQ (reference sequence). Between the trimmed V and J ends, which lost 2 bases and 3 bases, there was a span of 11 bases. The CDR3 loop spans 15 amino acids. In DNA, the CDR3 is TGTGCCAGCAGCTTACACGGGGGTCACAATCAGCCCCAGCATTTT. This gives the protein CASSLHGGHNQPQHF.

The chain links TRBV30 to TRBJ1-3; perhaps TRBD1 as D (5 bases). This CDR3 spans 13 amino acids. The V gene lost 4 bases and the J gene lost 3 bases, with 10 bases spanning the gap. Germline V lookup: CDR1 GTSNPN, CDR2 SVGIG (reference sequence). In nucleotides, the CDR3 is TGTGCCTGGATTCAGGGTAGTGGAAACACCATATATTTT. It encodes CAWIQGSGNTIYF.

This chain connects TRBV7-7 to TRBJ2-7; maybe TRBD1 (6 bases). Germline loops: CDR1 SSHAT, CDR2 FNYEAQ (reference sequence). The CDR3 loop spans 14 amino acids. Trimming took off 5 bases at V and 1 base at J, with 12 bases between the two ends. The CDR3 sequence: CASSPGQNSYEQYF. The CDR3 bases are TGTGCCAGCAGCCCCGGACAGAATTCCTACGAGCAGTACTTC. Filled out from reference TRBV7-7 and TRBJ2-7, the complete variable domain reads GAGVSQSPRYKVTKRGQDVTLRCDPISSHATLYWYQQALGQGPEFLTYFNYEAQPDKSGLPSDRFSAERPEGSISTLTIQRTEQRDSAMYRCASSPGQNSYEQYFGPGTRLTVT.

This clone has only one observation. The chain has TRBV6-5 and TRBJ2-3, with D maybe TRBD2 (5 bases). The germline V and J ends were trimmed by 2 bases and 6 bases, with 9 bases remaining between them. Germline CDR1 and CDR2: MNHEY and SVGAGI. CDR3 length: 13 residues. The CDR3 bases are TGTGCCAGCAGTTACAAACTAGGGGATACGCAGTATTTT. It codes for CASSYKLGDTQYF.

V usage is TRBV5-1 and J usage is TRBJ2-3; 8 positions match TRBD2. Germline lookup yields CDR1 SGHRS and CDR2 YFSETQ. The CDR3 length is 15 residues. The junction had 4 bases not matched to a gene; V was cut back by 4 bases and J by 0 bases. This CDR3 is CASSSSGKSTDTQYF. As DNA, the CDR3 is TGCGCCAGCAGCAGTAGCGGGAAAAGCACAGATACGCAGTATTTT.

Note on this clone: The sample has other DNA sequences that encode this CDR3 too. In DNA form, the CDR3 reads TGTGCCAGCTCACCGACAGGGGGCAATCAGCCCCAGCATTTT. Translating it yields CASSPTGGNQPQHF. V and J are TRBV18 and TRBJ1-5; 8 bases line up with TRBD1. Germline trimming cut 3 bases from V and 2 bases from J; bases unmatched to any gene: 0. This CDR3 comprises 14 residues. The germline CDR1 and CDR2 sequences are KGHSH and LQKENI.

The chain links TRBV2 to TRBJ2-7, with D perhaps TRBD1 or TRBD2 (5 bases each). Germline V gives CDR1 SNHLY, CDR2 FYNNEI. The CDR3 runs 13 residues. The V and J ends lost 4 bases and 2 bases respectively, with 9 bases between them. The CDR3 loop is CASSVRGAYEQYF. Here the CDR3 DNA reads TGTGCCAGCAGTGTACGAGGGGCCTACGAGCAGTACTTC.

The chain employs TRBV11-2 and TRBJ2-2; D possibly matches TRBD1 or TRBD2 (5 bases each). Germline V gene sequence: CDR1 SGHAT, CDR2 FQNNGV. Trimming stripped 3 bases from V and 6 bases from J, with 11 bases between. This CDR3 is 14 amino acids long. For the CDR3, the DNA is TGTGCCAGCAGCTTCACCCCGGGGCCCGGGGAGCTGTTTTTT. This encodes CASSFTPGPGELFF.

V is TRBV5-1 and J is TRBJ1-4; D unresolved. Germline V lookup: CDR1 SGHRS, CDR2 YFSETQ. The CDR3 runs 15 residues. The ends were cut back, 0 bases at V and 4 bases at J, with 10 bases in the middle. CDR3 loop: CASSLDGSYNEKLFF. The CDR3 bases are TGCGCCAGCAGCTTGGATGGCAGCTATAATGAAAAACTGTTTTTT. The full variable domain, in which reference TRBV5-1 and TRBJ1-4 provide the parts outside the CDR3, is KAGVTQTPRYLIKTRGQQVTLSCSPISGHRSVSWYQQTPGQGLQFLFEYFSETQRNKGNFPGRFSGRQFSNSRSEMNVSTLELGDSALYLCASSLDGSYNEKLFFGSGTQLSVL.

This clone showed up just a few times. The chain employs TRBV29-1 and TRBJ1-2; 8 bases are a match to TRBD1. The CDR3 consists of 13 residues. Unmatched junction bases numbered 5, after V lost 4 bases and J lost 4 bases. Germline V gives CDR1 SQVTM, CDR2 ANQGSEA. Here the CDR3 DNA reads TGCAGCGTTGGGGGGGACAGGCGCTATGGCTACACCTTC. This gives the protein CSVGGDRRYGYTF.

The CDR3 region has the DNA TGTGCCAGCAACGGGGACAGGTTTACTGAAGCTTTCTTT. Its translation is CASNGDRFTEAFF. The rearrangement uses TRBV5-5 and TRBJ1-1; 8 bases are a match to TRBD1. This CDR3 spans 13 amino acids. CDR1 is SGHKS, CDR2 YYEKEE, per germline (reference sequence). Losses at the gene ends were 6 bases for V and 5 bases for J; bases not matched to a gene: 6.

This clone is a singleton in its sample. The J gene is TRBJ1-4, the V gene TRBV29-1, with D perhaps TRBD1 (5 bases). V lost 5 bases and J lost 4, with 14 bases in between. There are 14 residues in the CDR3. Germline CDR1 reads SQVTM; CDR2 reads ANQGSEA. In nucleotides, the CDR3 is TGCAGCGTTAGAGACAGTTTCCATAATGAAAAACTGTTTTTT. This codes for CSVRDSFHNEKLFF.

DNA for the CDR3: TGTGCCAGCAGTGAGGTATGGCAGACCTACGAGCAGTACTTC. This codes for CASSEVWQTYEQYF. This chain connects TRBV2 to TRBJ2-7, with D hard to call. Germline V gene lookup returns CDR1 SNHLY and CDR2 FYNNEI. The CDR3 covers 14 residues. The V gene lost 3 bases and the J gene lost 2 bases, with 11 bases spanning the gap.

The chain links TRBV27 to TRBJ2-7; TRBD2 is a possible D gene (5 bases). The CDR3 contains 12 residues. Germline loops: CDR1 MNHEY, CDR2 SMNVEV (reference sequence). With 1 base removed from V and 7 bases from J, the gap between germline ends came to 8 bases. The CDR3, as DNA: TGTGCCAGCAGTTTATATGGCGGGGAGCAGTACTTC. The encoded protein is CASSLYGGEQYF.

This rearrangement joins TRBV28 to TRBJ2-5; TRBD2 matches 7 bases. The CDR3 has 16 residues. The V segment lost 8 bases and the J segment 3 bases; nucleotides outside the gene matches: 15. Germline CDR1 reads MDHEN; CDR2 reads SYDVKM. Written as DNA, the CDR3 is TGTGCCAGCCAAGGTGTGGCGGGGGACGTAAAAGAGACCCAGTACTTC. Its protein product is CASQGVAGDVKETQYF.

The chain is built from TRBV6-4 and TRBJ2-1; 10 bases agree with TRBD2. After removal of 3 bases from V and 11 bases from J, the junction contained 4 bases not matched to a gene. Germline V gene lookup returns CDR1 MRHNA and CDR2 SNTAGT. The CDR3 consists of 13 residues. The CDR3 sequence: CASSEWTSGQQFF. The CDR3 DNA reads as TGTGCCAGCAGTGAATGGACTAGCGGCCAGCAGTTCTTC.

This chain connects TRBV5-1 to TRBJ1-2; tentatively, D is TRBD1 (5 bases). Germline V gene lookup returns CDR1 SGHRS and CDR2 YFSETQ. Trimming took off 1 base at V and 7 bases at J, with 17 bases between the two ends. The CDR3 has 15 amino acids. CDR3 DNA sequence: TGCGCCAGCAGCTTGAGTTTTGGGGCCGCTGGTGGCTACACCTTC. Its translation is CASSLSFGAAGGYTF.

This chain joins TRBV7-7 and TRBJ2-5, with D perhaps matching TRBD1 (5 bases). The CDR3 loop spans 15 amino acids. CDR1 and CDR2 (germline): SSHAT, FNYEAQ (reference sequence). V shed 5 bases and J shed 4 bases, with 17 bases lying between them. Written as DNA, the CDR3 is TGTGCCAGCAGCACAGGACGGGCGTCGGGAGAGACCCAGTACTTC. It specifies CASSTGRASGETQYF.

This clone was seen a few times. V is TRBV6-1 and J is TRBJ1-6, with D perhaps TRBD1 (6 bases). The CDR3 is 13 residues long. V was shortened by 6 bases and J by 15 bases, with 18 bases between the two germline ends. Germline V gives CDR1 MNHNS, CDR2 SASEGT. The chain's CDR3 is CASSLDPGALLHF. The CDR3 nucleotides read TGTGCCAGCAGCCTAGACCCGGGGGCTCTCCTCCACTTT.

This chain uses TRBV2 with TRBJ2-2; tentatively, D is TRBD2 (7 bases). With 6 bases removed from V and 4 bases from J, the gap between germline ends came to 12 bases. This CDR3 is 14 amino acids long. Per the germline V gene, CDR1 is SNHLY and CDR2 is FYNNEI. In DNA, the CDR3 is TGTGCCAGCAGACAAGGGGGGGGCACCGGGGAGCTGTTTTTT. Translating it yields CASRQGGGTGELFF.

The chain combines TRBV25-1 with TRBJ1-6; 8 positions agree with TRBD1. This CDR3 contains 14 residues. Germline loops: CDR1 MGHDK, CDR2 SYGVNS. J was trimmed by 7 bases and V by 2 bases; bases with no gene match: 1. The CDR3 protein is CASSEGTGNSPLHF. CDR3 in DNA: TGTGCCAGCAGTGAAGGGACAGGCAATTCACCCCTCCACTTT.

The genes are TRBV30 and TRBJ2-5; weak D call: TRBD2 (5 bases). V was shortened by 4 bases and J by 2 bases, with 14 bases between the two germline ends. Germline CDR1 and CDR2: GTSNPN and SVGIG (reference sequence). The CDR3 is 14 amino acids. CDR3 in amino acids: CAWMVEGEQETQYF. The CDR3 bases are TGTGCCTGGATGGTCGAGGGCGAGCAAGAGACCCAGTACTTC.

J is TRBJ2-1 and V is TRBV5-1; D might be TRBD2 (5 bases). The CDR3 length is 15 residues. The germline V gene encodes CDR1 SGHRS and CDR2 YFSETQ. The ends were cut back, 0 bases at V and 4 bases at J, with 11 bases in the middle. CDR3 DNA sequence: TGCGCCAGCAGCTTGGTTGTTAGCGAATACAATGAGCAGTTCTTC. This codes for CASSLVVSEYNEQFF. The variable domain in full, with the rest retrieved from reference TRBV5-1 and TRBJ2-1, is KAGVTQTPRYLIKTRGQQVTLSCSPISGHRSVSWYQQTPGQGLQFLFEYFSETQRNKGNFPGRFSGRQFSNSRSEMNVSTLELGDSALYLCASSLVVSEYNEQFFGPGTRLTVL.

CDR3: CAWGHFEQYF. The CDR3 DNA follows: TGTGCCTGGGGACATTTCGAGCAGTACTTC. The chain uses TRBV30 and TRBJ2-7; weak D call: TRBD1 (5 bases). The germline V and J ends were trimmed by 5 bases and 6 bases, with 8 bases remaining between them. CDR3 length: 10 residues. Germline V CDR1 and CDR2: GTSNPN, SVGIG (reference sequence). The whole variable domain, filled in from reference TRBV30 and TRBJ2-7, reads SQTIHQWPATLVQPVGSPLSLECTVEGTSNPNLYWYRQAAGRGLQLLFYSVGIGQISSEVPQNLSASRPQDRQFILSSKKLLLSDSGFYLCAWGHFEQYFGPGTRLTVT.

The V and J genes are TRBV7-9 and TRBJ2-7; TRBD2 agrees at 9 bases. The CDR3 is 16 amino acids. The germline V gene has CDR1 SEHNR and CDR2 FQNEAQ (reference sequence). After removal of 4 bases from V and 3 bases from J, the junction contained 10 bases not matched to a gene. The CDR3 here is CASSSVSGSAFYEQYF. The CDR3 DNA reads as TGTGCCAGCAGCTCAGTTAGCGGGAGCGCCTTCTACGAGCAGTACTTC.